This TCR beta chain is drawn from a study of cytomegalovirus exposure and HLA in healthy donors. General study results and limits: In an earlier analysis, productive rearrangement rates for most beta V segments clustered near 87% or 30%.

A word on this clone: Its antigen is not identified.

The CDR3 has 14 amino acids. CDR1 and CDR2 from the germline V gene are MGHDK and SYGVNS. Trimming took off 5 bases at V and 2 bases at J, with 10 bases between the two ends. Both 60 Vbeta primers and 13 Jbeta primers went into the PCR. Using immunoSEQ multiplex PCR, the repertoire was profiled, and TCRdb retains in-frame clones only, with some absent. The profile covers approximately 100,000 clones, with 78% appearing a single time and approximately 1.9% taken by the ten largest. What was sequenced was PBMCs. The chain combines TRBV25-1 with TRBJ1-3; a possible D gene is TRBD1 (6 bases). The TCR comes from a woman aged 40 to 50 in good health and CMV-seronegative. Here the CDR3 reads CASSPRTAGNTIYF. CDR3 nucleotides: TGTGCCAGCAGTCCCCGGACAGCTGGAAACACCATATATTTT.